This T cell receptor (beta chain) emerged from a study of blood T cells in healthy people across ages. The study, taken as a whole, reports: Age brought a roughly linear fall in TCR beta diversity measured per million T cells. Donor CMV infection status was unknown, possibly confounding age-related changes in expanded clonotypes.

The V and J ends lost 5 bases and 3 bases, in that order; junction bases with no gene match: 4. The CDR3 consists of 15 residues. Germline CDR1 and CDR2: SGHAT and FQNNGV. PCR was performed a second time for roughly 7 to 11 cycles using a sample-barcoded 5' primer and a J-beta primer mix. Each cDNA was tagged by a template-switch adaptor containing 12 random nucleotides. TCRdb reanalysed the 5' RACE reads using MiXCR and keeps one entry per CDR3 protein. The sample has 550,000 to 650,000 distinct CDR3 sequences, about 30% seen once; the top ten hold about 15%. The study isolated at least 6.5 million PBMCs from each sample. This clonotype was found many times. Its antigen remains unknown.

Sequencing was carried out using blood. The receptor comes from an elderly woman in good health. The chain employs TRBV11-2 and TRBJ2-1, with TRBD2 matching over 10 bases. The CDR3 nucleotides are TGTGCCAGCAGCCGTAGCGGGGGGTACTACAATGAGCAGTTCTTC. This gives the protein CASSRSGGYYNEQFF.